This T cell receptor beta chain was found in a study of neurological immune-mediated disorders. Study findings and constraints: Phylogenetic grouping assigned the repertoires of 18 of 34 multiple sclerosis patients to one related-CDR3 cluster, which constitutes a possible signature.

This clonotype was observed at least ten times. Its antigen is unidentified. TCRdb re-derived calls from the 5' RACE reads in MiXCR, one entry per CDR3 protein. The sample has about 95,000 distinct CDR3 sequences; 3% to 4% are singletons. The CDR3 is 14 amino acids. CDR1 SGHNT and CDR2 YYREEE come from the germline V gene (reference sequence). V was shortened by 0 bases and J by 4 bases, with 11 bases between the two germline ends. This clonotype was sampled from a woman in her late teens or twenties with multiple sclerosis. The specimen was PBMCs. The J gene is TRBJ2-7, the V gene TRBV5-4; D is perhaps TRBD1 or TRBD2 (6 bases each). The CDR3 reads CASSLDRGQYEQYF. CDR3 DNA: TGTGCCAGCAGCTTGGATCGGGGGCAGTACGAGCAGTACTTC.